Each of the 20 T cell receptor beta chains below was sequenced from the same sample in a study of blood T cell repertoires in COVID-19 (dated by TCRdb to between 2020 and 2021). Library prep was done by the immunoSEQ multiplex PCR assay. Held by TCRdb, this immuneACCESS table contains in-frame sequences only and omits some clones. Under half of the omission traces to an unresolved V gene where checked; the cause of the rest is unknown. A total of about 200,000 clones appear in this sample, more than 75% of them only once. The leading ten clones occupy roughly 18% of the sample. Sequenced input: peripheral blood. These receptors were collected from a person aged 70 to 85 with COVID-19, enrolled during active disease.

The chain has TRBV6-5 and TRBJ2-1; D is perhaps TRBD2 (7 bases). The V end was cut by 6 bases, the J end by 2 bases, with 14 bases between. CDR1 and CDR2 from the germline V gene are MNHEY and SVGAGI. The CDR3 loop spans 15 amino acids. The CDR3 nucleotides read TGTGCCAGCAGCCCCTCCGGGGGGCCCTACAATGAGCAGTTCTTC. Protein product: CASSPSGGPYNEQFF.

This rearrangement joins TRBV28 to TRBJ1-4; D may be TRBD1 (6 bases). The CDR3 sequence is 16 residues long. The ends were cut back, 6 bases at V and 1 base at J, with 15 bases in the middle. Germline-derived CDR1 and CDR2 are MDHEN and SYDVKM. CDR3 sequence: CASSTQGGGTNEKLFF. The CDR3 DNA follows: TGTGCCAGCAGCACTCAAGGGGGGGGAACTAATGAAAAACTGTTTTTT.

The chain recombines TRBV2 with TRBJ2-1, with TRBD2 matching 13 bases. The CDR3 length is 16 residues. The ends lost 6 bases at V and 4 bases at J; junction bases unmatched: 6. The germline CDR1 and CDR2 sequences are SNHLY and FYNNEI. Here the CDR3 DNA reads TGTGCCAGCAGAGACGGACTAGCGGGAGTTTACAATGAGCAGTTCTTC. It yields the protein CASRDGLAGVYNEQFF.

The rearrangement links TRBV7-2 to TRBJ2-7, with D possibly matching TRBD2 (5 bases). The CDR3 totals 15 residues. Per germline, CDR1 SGHTA and CDR2 FQGNSA. V was shortened by 5 bases and J by 4 bases, with 18 bases between the two germline ends. The CDR3 coding sequence is TGTGCCAGCAGCCCCGGCGGACTCACGCCTTACGAGCAGTACTTC. This gives the protein CASSPGGLTPYEQYF.

The chain is built from TRBV6-5 and TRBJ1-2, with TRBD1 as a possible D gene (6 bases). There are 13 residues in the CDR3. V lost 7 bases and J lost 7, with 16 bases in between. The germline V gene has CDR1 MNHEY and CDR2 SVGAGI. Written as DNA, the CDR3 is TGTGCCAGCACCCTACGGGCAGGGGTTGGCTACACCTTC. This translates into CASTLRAGVGYTF.

The chain links TRBV7-8 to TRBJ2-7; the D is unclear. The CDR3 is 12 amino acids. Trimming shortened V by 5 bases and J by 6 bases, and 11 bases separated the two germline ends. The germline V gene encodes CDR1 SGHVS and CDR2 FQNEAQ. Written as DNA, the CDR3 is TGTGCCAGCAGCGCGCGCACGCGCGAGCAGTACTTC. It yields the protein CASSARTREQYF.

This sequence joins TRBV2 and TRBJ2-6, with 7 bases matching TRBD2. The ends lost 2 bases at V and 1 base at J; junction bases unmatched: 14. Germline CDR1 and CDR2: SNHLY and FYNNEI. CDR3 size: 20 residues. The CDR3 DNA reads TGTGCCAGCAGTGAAATTGCCTGGGGGGGTCGGCGATCTGGGGCCAACGTCCTGACTTTC. Its translation is CASSEIAWGGRRSGANVLTF.

V and J are TRBV9 and TRBJ2-7; 9 bases align to TRBD1. The CDR3 has 16 residues. The V gene's germline CDR1 is SGDLS and CDR2 YYNGEE. V shed 0 bases and J 1 base; nucleotides not matched to a gene: 5. The DNA of the CDR3 is TGTGCCAGCAGCGTAGAGGCCGGGACAGGGTCCTACGAGCAGTACTTC. As protein: CASSVEAGTGSYEQYF.

This chain connects TRBV15 to TRBJ2-3; perhaps TRBD2 as D (6 bases). The CDR3 loop spans 12 amino acids. Germline loops: CDR1 LNHNV, CDR2 YYDKDF (reference sequence). Between the trimmed V and J ends, which lost 5 bases and 8 bases, there was a span of 11 bases. The CDR3 DNA reads TGTGCCACCAGCCAACTAGCTCTTACGCAGTATTTT. Protein sequence: CATSQLALTQYF.

V gene TRBV27 combines with J gene TRBJ1-5; 7 nucleotides agree with TRBD1. CDR1 is MNHEY, CDR2 SMNVEV, per germline (reference sequence). V was pared by 7 bases and J by 5 bases, with 8 bases of the junction left unmatched. This CDR3 has 14 residues. The CDR3 DNA reads TGTGCCAGCAAGAACACAGGGGAGGATCAGCCCCAGCATTTT. Translation gives CASKNTGEDQPQHF.

This chain uses TRBV5-4 with TRBJ2-1, with D perhaps matching TRBD2 (5 bases). Germline V gives CDR1 SGHNT, CDR2 YYREEE (reference sequence). The CDR3 consists of 16 residues. With 4 bases removed from V and 1 base from J, the gap between germline ends came to 15 bases. CDR3 region: CASSPIGVRSYNEQFF. The CDR3, as DNA: TGTGCCAGCAGCCCAATCGGGGTTAGGTCCTACAATGAGCAGTTCTTC.

The CDR3 spells CASSYVSGAHQETQYF. The CDR3 DNA reads as TGTGCCAGCAGTTACGTTAGCGGGGCCCACCAAGAGACCCAGTACTTC. The chain carries TRBV6-2 or TRBV6-3 and TRBJ2-5; 8 nucleotides agree with TRBD2. J gave up 0 bases and V 2 bases, and 5 bases lay outside the gene matches. Germline values: CDR1 MNHEY, CDR2 SVGEGT. CDR3 length: 16 residues.

In this sample, this clone turned up a few times. The chain combines TRBV19 with TRBJ2-2; 7 nucleotides align to TRBD1. V dropped 9 bases and J dropped 4; count of bases not matched to a gene: 14. The CDR3 loop spans 16 amino acids. Germline lookup yields CDR1 LNHDA and CDR2 SQIVND (reference sequence). CDR3: CASKAKDRRLTGELFF. The CDR3 DNA reads as TGTGCCAGCAAGGCAAAGGACAGGAGACTCACCGGGGAGCTGTTTTTT.

This sequence joins TRBV28 and TRBJ1-3; tentatively, D is TRBD1 (6 bases). V was trimmed by 6 bases and J by 3 bases, leaving 12 bases between them. CDR1 MDHEN and CDR2 SYDVKM come from the germline V gene. CDR3 size: 14 residues. The DNA of the CDR3 is TGTGCCAGCAGAGGGGGGGCGGGTGGAAACACCATATATTTT. Encoded protein: CASRGGAGGNTIYF.

This sequence joins TRBV7-2 and TRBJ2-3, with 11 nucleotides matching TRBD2. The CDR3 runs to 16 residues. Germline V lookup: CDR1 SGHTA, CDR2 FQGNSA. The V gene end was trimmed by 6 bases and the J gene end by 6 bases; junction bases not matched to a gene: 11. CDR3 sequence: CASRILAGAVTDTQYF. CDR3 sequence (DNA): TGTGCCAGCAGGATACTAGCGGGGGCCGTCACGGATACGCAGTATTTT. Filled out from reference TRBV7-2 and TRBJ2-3, the complete variable domain reads GAGVSQSPSNKVTEKGKDVELRCDPISGHTALYWYRQSLGQGLEFLIYFQGNSAPDKSGLPSDRFSAERTGGSVSTLTIQRTQQEDSAVYLCASRILAGAVTDTQYFGPGTRLTVL.

The chain has TRBV7-2 and TRBJ1-6; D uncertain. Trimming stripped 2 bases from V and 5 bases from J, with 10 bases between. This CDR3 contains 15 residues. Germline assignment: CDR1 SGHTA and CDR2 FQGNSA. Here the CDR3 DNA reads TGTGCCAGCAGCTTACAGCACGACAATAATTCACCCCTCCACTTT. This translates into CASSLQHDNNSPLHF.

The rearrangement links TRBV5-1 to TRBJ2-2, with D possibly TRBD2 on 6 matching bases. The germline gives CDR1 SGHRS, CDR2 YFSETQ. The V end was cut by 4 bases, the J end by 0 bases, with 13 bases between. The CDR3 runs 16 residues. DNA for the CDR3: TGCGCCAGCAGCAGGGCGGGACGGACGAACACCGGGGAGCTGTTTTTT. This encodes CASSRAGRTNTGELFF.

V usage is TRBV27 and J usage is TRBJ2-3, with 10 bases lining up with TRBD2. The CDR3 runs 15 residues. Germline trimming cut 5 bases from V and 4 bases from J; bases unmatched to any gene: 6. Per germline, CDR1 MNHEY and CDR2 SMNVEV (reference sequence). CDR3 region: CASSGFGTSADTQYF. The CDR3 coding sequence is TGTGCCAGCAGTGGATTCGGGACTAGCGCAGATACGCAGTATTTT.

The chain joins TRBV14 to TRBJ2-3; no firm D call. Trimming removed 3 bases from V and 6 bases from J, with 19 bases in between. Germline V gene sequence: CDR1 SGHDN, CDR2 FVKESK. This CDR3 region has 16 residues. CDR3 amino acids: CASSHKFVLNVDTQYF. CDR3 in DNA: TGTGCCAGCAGCCACAAGTTCGTACTGAATGTGGATACGCAGTATTTT.

The chain is built from TRBV5-4 and TRBJ2-2, with 7 bases matching TRBD2. The trim removed 6 bases at V and 5 bases at J, leaving 4 bases unmatched. Germline CDR1 and CDR2: SGHNT and YYREEE (reference sequence). This CDR3 is 13 amino acids long. The CDR3 spells CASTPGGTGELFF. CDR3 nucleotides: TGTGCCAGCACACCGGGAGGTACCGGGGAGCTGTTTTTT.